The source of this TCR beta chain is a study of siplizumab effects on memory and regulatory T cells (dated by TCRdb to about 2019). Study-wide context: The study examined how the anti-CD2 antibody siplizumab affects alloreactive T-cell subsets in allogeneic mixed lymphocyte reactions built from human PBMCs.

Receptors were amplified or captured by the immunoSEQ multiplex PCR assay. The deep sequencing platform assayed about 91,000 TCR templates per sample. Genomic DNA extracted from sorted T cells was used for TCRbeta CDR3 sequencing. Per the original workflow: The R programming language was used for the clonal analysis of the TCRbeta CDR3 data. Alloreactive CD4+ and CD8+ clones were defined by comparing unstimulated samples with post-reaction CFSE-low samples. Regulatory or non-regulatory origin of alloreactive CD4+ clones was assigned by matching sequences to the sorted unstimulated Treg and non-Treg repertoires. In TCRdb, the immuneACCESS table is reduced to in-frame sequences with V and J assigned. These tables do not hold every clone; where another copy was compared, an unresolved V gene accounts for under half, and the others remain unexplained. The V and J calls and clone size were taken over from that table, and D and trimming were inferred from the DNA. The sample records 55,000 to 70,000 clones, 85% to 95% of which are singletons. The ten most abundant clones make up about 40% of the sample.

About this clone itself: Its antigen is not yet known. The record has no base qualities; no much larger clone is one base away.

At the junction V is shortened by 4 bases and J by 5 bases, with 11 bases in between. Per the germline V gene, MGHRA is the CDR1 and YSYEKL is the CDR2. Its CDR3 holds 14 amino acids, cysteine through phenylalanine. The CDR3 DNA has 42 bases and is translated from base 1. Results the study describes overall, beyond this receptor: The suppressive function of proliferating Tregs from siplizumab cultures was not functionally confirmed. Unstimulated naive T cells appeared more diverse than memory T cells, and naive cells seemed to contribute substantially to the alloresponse. Because sequences below about 10^-5 frequency were poorly captured, only a minor fraction of alloreactive clones could be mapped to unstimulated subsets. Among mappable alloreactive CD4+ clones, an average Treg-derived fraction of about 70% was observed with siplizumab, compared with less than 35% in control reactions. About 75-95% of proliferating CD4+ or CD8+ clones could not be given a naive or memory phenotype. Siplizumab significantly lowered the cumulative frequency of alloreactive sequences that could be traced to unstimulated CD4+ memory T cells.

Sorted unstimulated T cells, along with proliferating T cells recovered from mixed lymphocyte reactions, underwent TCRbeta CDR3 sequencing. Fresh whole blood from around eleven HLA-typed healthy donors served as the source for isolating PBMCs. Sequenced material: CD8+ T cells sorted from blood. The origin of this receptor is a human donor in good health. The chain uses TRBV4-1 and TRBJ2-2, with the D gene call left open. The CDR3: CASSPSTTTGELFF. The nucleotide sequence reads as follows: TGCGCCAGCAGCCCCTCAACTACGACCGGGGAGCTGTTTTTT.